Listed here is a single T cell receptor (beta chain). This specimen comes from a study of CD8+ T cells in alopecia areata. Treatment described: oral pan-JAK inhibitor, 5-10 mg twice daily. The CDR3 is 19 amino acids. V lost 7 bases, J lost 4 bases, and 20 bases stayed unmatched. Per the germline V gene, CDR1 is SEHNR and CDR2 is FQNEAQ (reference sequence). The sequencing template was cDNA reverse transcribed from extracted RNA. The repertoire was sequenced with immunoSEQ multiplex PCR; TCRdb's copy has only in-frame clones and lacks some. Of some 42,000 clones in the sample, 92% were seen once. Material: CD8+ T cells sorted from blood, obtained at week 24, from a patient treated with tofacitinib. The chain joins TRBV7-9 to TRBJ2-3; 10 bases match TRBD2. The origin of this receptor is a human donor with alopecia areata. This CDR3 reads CASISLPGWSGGAPDTQYF. Here the CDR3 DNA reads TGTGCCAGCATTTCTCTCCCCGGTTGGAGCGGGGGGGCCCCAGATACGCAGTATTTT.